One and the same sample provided the 6 T cell receptor beta chains below, sequenced in a study of blood T cell repertoires in COVID-19. The protocol was immunoSEQ multiplex PCR, while the TCRdb copy is restricted to in-frame clones and leaves out a portion. Among some 250,000 clones, 70% to 85% were seen once, and the ten largest hold about 3.5%. The sample taken for sequencing was peripheral blood. These receptors originate from a woman older than 75 with acute or convalescent COVID-19.

The chain couples TRBV6-2 or TRBV6-3 to TRBJ1-6; 8 positions match TRBD1. Germline trimming cut 0 bases from V and 13 bases from J; bases unmatched to any gene: 5. The CDR3 consists of 14 residues. Per germline, CDR1 MNHEY and CDR2 SVGEGT. The CDR3 DNA sequence: TGTGCCAGCAGTTACTCGGGACAGGCGCCTCCCCTCCACTTT. It specifies CASSYSGQAPPLHF.

This clone was counted at least ten times. The chain uses TRBV2 and TRBJ2-7; no clear D. The germline V gene has CDR1 SNHLY and CDR2 FYNNEI. The CDR3 loop spans 14 amino acids. V dropped 7 bases and J dropped 2 bases, with 15 bases sitting between them. This chain's CDR3 is CASMIDRVTYEQYF. CDR3 sequence (DNA): TGTGCCAGCATGATTGACCGGGTTACCTACGAGCAGTACTTC.

The genes are TRBV10-3 and TRBJ1-1; no clear D. Germline V lookup: CDR1 ENHRY, CDR2 SYGVKD. This CDR3 is 12 amino acids long. The V end was cut by 5 bases, the J end by 2 bases, with 6 bases between. The CDR3 spells CAISQINTEAFF. As DNA, the CDR3 is TGTGCCATCAGTCAGATAAACACTGAAGCTTTCTTT.

The J gene is TRBJ2-5, the V gene TRBV28; tentatively, D is TRBD2 (6 bases). Trimming pared 6 bases from V and 3 bases from J, leaving 11 bases between. Germline assignment: CDR1 MDHEN and CDR2 SYDVKM. The CDR3 sequence is 13 residues long. The CDR3, as DNA: TGTGCCAGCAGGGGGGGATCAAAAGAGACCCAGTACTTC. Translating gives CASRGGSKETQYF. Full variable domain (outside the CDR3, taken from reference TRBV28 and TRBJ2-5): DVKVTQSSRYLVKRTGEKVFLECVQDMDHENMFWYRQDPGLGLRLIYFSYDVKMKEKGDIPEGYSVSREKKERFSLILESASTNQTSMYLCASRGGSKETQYFGPGTRLLVL.

This chain connects TRBV7-3 to TRBJ2-7; TRBD2 is a possible D gene (5 bases). The germline V and J ends were trimmed by 5 bases and 4 bases, with 12 bases remaining between them. The CDR3 totals 13 residues. CDR1 is SGHTA, CDR2 FQGTGA, per germline. The DNA for the CDR3 is TGTGCCAGCAGCACACGAGGAGGATACGAGCAGTACTTC. Its translation: CASSTRGGYEQYF. Supplemented by reference TRBV7-3 and TRBJ2-7, the full variable domain reads GAGVSQTPSNKVTEKGKYVELRCDPISGHTALYWYRQSLGQGPEFLIYFQGTGAADDSGLPNDRFFAVRPEGSVSTLKIQRTERGDSAVYLCASSTRGGYEQYFGPGTRLTVT.

The rearrangement links TRBV12-3 or TRBV12-4 to TRBJ1-5, with D possibly TRBD1 on 5 matching bases. Trimming stripped 6 bases from V and 8 bases from J, with 11 bases between. The CDR3 length is 12 residues. The CDR3 nucleotides read TGTGCCAGCAGCGGGAGGGGAGAGCCCCAGCATTTT. It specifies CASSGRGEPQHF.